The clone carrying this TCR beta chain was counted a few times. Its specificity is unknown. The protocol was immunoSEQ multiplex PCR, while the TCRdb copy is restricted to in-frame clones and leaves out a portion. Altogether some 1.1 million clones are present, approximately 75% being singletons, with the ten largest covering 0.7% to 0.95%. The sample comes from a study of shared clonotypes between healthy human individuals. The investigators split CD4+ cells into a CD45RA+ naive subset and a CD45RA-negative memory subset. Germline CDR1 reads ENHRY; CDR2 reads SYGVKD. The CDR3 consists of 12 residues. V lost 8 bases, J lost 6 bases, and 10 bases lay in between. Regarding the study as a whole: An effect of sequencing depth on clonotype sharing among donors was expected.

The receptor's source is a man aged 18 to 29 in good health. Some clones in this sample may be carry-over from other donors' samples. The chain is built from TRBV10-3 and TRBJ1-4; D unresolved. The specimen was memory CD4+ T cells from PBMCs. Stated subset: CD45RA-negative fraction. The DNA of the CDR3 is TGTGCCATCTCAACGTCGGATGAAAAACTGTTTTTT. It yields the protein CAISTSDEKLFF.